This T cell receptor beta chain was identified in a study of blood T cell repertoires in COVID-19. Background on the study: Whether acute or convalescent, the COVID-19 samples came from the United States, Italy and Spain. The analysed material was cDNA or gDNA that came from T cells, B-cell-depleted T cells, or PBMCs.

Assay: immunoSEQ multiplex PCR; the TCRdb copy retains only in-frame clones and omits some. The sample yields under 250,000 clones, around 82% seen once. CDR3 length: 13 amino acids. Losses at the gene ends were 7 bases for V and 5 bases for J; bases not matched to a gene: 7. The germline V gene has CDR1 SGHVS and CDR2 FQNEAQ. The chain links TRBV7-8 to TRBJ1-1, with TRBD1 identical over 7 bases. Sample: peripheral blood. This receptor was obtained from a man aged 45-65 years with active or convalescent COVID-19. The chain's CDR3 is CASTRGRGTEAFF. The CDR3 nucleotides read TGTGCCAGCACAAGGGGGCGCGGTACTGAAGCTTTCTTT.